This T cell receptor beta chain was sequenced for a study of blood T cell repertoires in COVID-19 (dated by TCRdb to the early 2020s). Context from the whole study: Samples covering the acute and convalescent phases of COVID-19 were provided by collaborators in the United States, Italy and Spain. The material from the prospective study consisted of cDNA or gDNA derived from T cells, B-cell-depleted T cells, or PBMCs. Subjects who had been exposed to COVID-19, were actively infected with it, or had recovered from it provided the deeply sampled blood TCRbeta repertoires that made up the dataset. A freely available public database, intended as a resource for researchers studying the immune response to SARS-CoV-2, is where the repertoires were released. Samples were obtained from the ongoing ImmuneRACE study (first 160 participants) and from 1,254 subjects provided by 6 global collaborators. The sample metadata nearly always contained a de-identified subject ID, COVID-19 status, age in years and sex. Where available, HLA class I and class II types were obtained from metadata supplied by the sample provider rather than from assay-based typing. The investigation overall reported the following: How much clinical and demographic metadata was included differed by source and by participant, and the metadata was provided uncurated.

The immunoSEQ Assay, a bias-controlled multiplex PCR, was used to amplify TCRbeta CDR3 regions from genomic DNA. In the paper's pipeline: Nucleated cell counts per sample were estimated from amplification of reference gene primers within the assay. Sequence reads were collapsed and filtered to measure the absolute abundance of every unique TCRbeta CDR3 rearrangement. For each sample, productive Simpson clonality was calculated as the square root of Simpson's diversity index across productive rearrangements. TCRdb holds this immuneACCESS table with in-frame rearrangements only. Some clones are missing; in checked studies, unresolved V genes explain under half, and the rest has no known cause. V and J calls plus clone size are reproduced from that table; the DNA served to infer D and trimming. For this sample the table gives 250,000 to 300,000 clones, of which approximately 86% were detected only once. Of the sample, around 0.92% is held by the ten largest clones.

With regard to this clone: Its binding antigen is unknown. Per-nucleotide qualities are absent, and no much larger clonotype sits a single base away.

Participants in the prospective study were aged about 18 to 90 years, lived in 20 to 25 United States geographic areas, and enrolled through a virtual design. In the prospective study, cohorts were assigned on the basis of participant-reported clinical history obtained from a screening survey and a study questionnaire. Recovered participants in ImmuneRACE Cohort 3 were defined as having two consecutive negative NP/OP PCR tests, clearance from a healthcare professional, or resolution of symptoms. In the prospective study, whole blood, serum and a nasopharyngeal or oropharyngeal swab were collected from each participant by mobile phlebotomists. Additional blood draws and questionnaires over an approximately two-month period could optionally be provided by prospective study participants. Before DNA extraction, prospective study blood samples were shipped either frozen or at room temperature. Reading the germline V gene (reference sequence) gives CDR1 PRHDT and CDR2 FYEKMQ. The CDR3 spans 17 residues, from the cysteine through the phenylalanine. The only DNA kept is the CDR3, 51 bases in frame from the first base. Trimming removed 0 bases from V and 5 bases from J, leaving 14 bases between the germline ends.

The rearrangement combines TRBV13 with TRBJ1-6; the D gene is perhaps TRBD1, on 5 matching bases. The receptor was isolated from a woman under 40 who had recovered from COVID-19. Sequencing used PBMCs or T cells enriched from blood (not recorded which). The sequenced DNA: TGTGCCAGCAGCTTAGGGGGGCGGCCGTTCAATAATTCACCCCTCCACTTT. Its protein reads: CASSLGGRPFNNSPLHF.